This paragraph reports one T cell receptor beta chain. This clone was detected once. What this receptor recognizes is not known. Per-nucleotide qualities are absent, and no much larger clonotype sits a single base away. This record comes from a study of blood T cell repertoires in COVID-19 (dated by TCRdb to 2018 to 2020). At the level of the whole study: Samples covering the acute and convalescent phases of COVID-19 were provided by collaborators in the United States, Italy and Spain. The prospective study material was composed of cDNA or gDNA derived from T cells, B-cell-depleted T cells, or PBMCs. Deeply sampled blood TCRbeta repertoires from subjects exposed to, actively infected with, or recovered from COVID-19 were included in the dataset. The repertoires were released in a freely available public database meant as a resource for research on the immune response to SARS-CoV-2. The samples were drawn from the first 160 participants of the ongoing ImmuneRACE study and from some 1,300 subjects provided by 6 global collaborators. Nearly every sample came with metadata listing a de-identified subject ID, COVID-19 status, age in years and sex. Where available, HLA class I and class II types were obtained from metadata supplied by the sample provider rather than from assay-based typing. Points the paper makes about the study in general: The quantity of clinical and demographic metadata differed by source and by participant and was supplied without curation.

Each collaborating institution followed its own protocols to collect whole blood in K2EDTA tubes. Collaborator samples were shipped for TCRbeta analysis as frozen whole blood, isolated PBMCs, or DNA extracted from either sample type. The immunoSEQ Assay, a bias-controlled multiplex PCR, was used to amplify TCRbeta CDR3 regions from genomic DNA. The study's own analysis went as follows. Within the assay, amplification of reference gene primers was used to estimate how many nucleated cells each sample contained. To quantify the absolute abundance of each unique TCRbeta CDR3 rearrangement, sequence reads were collapsed and filtered. Productive Simpson clonality was computed per sample as the square root of Simpson's diversity index over productive rearrangements. What TCRdb holds here is the immuneACCESS table cut down to in-frame rearrangements. Part of the clones is not present; checked against another copy, under half of the missing clones reflect an unresolved V gene, and the others are unexplained. That table gives V, J and clone size, and the DNA gave D and trimming. The sample data list about 170,000 clones, and more than 75% of these were observed just once. The top ten clones comprise around 3.5% of the sample.

The sequencing input was peripheral blood. This clonotype was obtained from a young man with active or convalescent COVID-19.

The DNA sequence is given as TGTGCCAGCAGCTTAGAGCGGTCCTACGAGCAGTACTTC. Its protein reads: CASSLERSYEQYF. The sequence is built from TRBV7-2 and TRBJ2-7; possibly the D gene is TRBD2, per 5 matching bases. Trimming removed 1 base from V and 1 base from J, leaving 5 bases between the germline ends. Taken from cysteine to phenylalanine, the CDR3 has 13 residues. Just the 39-base CDR3 DNA is kept, in frame starting at base 1. Based on the germline V gene, the CDR1 and CDR2 sequences are SGHTA and FQGNSA.